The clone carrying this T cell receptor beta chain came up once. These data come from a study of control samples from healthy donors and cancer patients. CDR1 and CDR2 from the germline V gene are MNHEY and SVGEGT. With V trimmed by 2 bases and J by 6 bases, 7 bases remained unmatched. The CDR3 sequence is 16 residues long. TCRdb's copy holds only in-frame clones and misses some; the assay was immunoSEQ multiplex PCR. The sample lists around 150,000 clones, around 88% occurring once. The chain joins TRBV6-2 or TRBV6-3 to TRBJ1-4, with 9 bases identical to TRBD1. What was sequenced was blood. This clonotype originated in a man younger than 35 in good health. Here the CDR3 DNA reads TGTGCCAGCAGTTACCTACAGCGACAGGGGGATGAAAAACTGTTTTTT. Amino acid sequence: CASSYLQRQGDEKLFF.